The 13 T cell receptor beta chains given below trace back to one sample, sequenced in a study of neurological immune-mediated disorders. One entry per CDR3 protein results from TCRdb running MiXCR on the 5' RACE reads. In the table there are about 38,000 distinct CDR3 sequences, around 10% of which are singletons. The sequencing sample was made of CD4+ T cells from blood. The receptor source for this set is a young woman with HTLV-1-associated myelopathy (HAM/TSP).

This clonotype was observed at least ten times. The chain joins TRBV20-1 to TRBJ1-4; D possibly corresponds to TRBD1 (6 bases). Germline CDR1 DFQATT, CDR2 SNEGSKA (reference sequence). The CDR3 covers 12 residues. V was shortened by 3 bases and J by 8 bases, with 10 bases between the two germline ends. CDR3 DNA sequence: TGCAGTGCTAGCCACAGGGAGGAAAAACTGTTTTTT. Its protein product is CSASHREEKLFF.

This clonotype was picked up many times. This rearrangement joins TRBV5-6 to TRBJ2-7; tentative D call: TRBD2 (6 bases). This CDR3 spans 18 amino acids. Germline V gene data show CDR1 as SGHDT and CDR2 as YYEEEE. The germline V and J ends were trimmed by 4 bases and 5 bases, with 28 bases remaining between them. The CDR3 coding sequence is TGTGCCAGCAGCCCCTTTTGGAGGGGTGCAAAGGGGAGCAACGAGCAGTACTTC. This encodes CASSPFWRGAKGSNEQYF.

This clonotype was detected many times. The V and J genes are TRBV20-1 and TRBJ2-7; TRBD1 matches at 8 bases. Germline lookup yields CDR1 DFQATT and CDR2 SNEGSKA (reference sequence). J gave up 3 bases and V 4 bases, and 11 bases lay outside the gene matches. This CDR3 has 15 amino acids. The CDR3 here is CSATRQGPRIYEQYF. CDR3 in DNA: TGCAGTGCTACACGACAGGGGCCCAGAATCTACGAGCAGTACTTC.

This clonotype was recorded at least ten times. In DNA form, the CDR3 reads TGTGCCATCAGGGGACAGGGTACAGATACGCAGTATTTT. Its protein is CAIRGQGTDTQYF. V gene TRBV10-3 combines with J gene TRBJ2-3; 9 positions match TRBD1. The J segment lost 3 bases and the V segment lost 6 bases, leaving 1 base of the junction unmatched. CDR1 is ENHRY and CDR2 is SYGVKD in the germline V gene. This CDR3 region has 13 residues.

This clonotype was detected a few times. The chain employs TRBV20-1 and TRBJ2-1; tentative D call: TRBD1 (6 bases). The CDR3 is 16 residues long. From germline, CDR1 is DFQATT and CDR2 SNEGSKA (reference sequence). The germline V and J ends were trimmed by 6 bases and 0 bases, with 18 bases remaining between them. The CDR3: CSALDQRGNSYNEQFF. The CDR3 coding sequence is TGCAGTGCCCTGGACCAAAGGGGGAACTCCTACAATGAGCAGTTCTTC.

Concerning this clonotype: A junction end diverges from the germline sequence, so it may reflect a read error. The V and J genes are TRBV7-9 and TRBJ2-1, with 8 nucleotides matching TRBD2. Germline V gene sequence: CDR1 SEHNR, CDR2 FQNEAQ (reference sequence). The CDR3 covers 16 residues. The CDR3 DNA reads TGTGCCAGCAGTCCTATAGCGGGATCGTCCTACAATAAGCAGTTCTTC. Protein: CASSPIAGSSYNKQFF.

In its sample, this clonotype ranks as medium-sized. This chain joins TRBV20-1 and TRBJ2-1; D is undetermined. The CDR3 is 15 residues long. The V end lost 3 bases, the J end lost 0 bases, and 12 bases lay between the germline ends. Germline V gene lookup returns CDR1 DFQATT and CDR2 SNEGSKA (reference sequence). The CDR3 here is CSASGSRISYNEQFF. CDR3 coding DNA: TGCAGTGCTAGTGGGTCCAGGATCTCCTACAATGAGCAGTTCTTC.

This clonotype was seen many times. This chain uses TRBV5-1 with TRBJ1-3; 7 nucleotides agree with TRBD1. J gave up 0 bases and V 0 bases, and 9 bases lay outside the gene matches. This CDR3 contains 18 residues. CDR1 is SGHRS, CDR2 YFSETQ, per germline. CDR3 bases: TGCGCCAGCAGCTTGGCCCCGACAGGGATGGGCTCTGGAAACACCATATATTTT. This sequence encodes CASSLAPTGMGSGNTIYF.

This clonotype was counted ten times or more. In nucleotides, the CDR3 is TGTGCCAGCAGCCTCCGGGGGTTGGACAGGAGTTACAATGAGCAGTTCTTC. It translates to CASSLRGLDRSYNEQFF. The V gene is TRBV7-9, the J gene TRBJ2-1; a possible D gene is TRBD1 (7 bases). V was pared by 5 bases and J by 4 bases, with 21 bases between. Germline V gives CDR1 SEHNR, CDR2 FQNEAQ (reference sequence). This CDR3 comprises 17 residues. The full variable domain, its missing parts supplied by reference TRBV7-9 and TRBJ2-1, is DTGVSQNPRHKITKRGQNVTFRCDPISEHNRLYWYRQTLGQGPEFLTYFQNEAQLEKSRLLSDRFSAERPKGSFSTLEIQRTEQGDSAMYLCASSLRGLDRSYNEQFFGPGTRLTVL.

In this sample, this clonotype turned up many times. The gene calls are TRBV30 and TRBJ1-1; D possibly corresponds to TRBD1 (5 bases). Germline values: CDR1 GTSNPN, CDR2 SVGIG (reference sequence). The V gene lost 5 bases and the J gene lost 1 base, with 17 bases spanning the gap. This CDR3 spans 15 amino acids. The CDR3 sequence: CAWDGPGLTNTEAFF. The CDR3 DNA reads TGTGCCTGGGATGGCCCGGGACTGACGAACACTGAAGCTTTCTTT.

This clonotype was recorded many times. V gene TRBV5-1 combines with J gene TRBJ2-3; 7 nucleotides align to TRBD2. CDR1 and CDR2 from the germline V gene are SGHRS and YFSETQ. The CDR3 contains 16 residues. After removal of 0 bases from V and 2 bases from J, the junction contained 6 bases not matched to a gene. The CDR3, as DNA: TGCGCCAGCAGCTTGGCCGGCGGGGGAGTCACAGATACGCAGTATTTT. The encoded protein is CASSLAGGGVTDTQYF.

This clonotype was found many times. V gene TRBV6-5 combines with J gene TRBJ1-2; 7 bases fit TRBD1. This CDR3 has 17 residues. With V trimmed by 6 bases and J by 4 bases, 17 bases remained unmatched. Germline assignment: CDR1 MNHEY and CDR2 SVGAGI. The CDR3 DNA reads TGTGCCAGCAGCCAAGGTCTAAGACAGGGAGGCGGCTATGGCTACACCTTC. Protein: CASSQGLRQGGGYGYTF.

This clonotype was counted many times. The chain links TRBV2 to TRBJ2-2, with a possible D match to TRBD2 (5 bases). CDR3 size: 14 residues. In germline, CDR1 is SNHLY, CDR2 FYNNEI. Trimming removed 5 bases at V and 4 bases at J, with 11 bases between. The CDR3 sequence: CASSRNEGTGELFF. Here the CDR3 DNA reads TGTGCCAGCAGTCGTAATGAGGGCACCGGGGAGCTGTTTTTT. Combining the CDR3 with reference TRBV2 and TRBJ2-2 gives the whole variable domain EPEVTQTPSHQVTQMGQEVILRCVPISNHLYFYWYRQILGQKVEFLVSFYNNEISEKSEIFDDQFSVERPDGSNFTLKIRSTKLEDSAMYFCASSRNEGTGELFFGEGSRLTVL.